The clone carrying this T cell receptor (beta chain) was seen more than once but under ten times. Only in-frame clones appear in the TCRdb table, and some are missing; sequencing was by immunoSEQ multiplex PCR. This table has about 230,000 clones, around four fifths appearing once. The sample comes from a study of blood T cell repertoires in COVID-19. Study-level information: Sample material is recorded as cDNA or gDNA derived from T cells, B-cell-depleted T cells, or PBMCs.

With 7 bases removed from V and 1 base from J, the gap between germline ends came to 9 bases. CDR1 and CDR2 (germline): LNHDA, SQIVND (reference sequence). This CDR3 has 13 residues. This sequence originates from an elderly man with acute or convalescent COVID-19. The chain links TRBV19 to TRBJ2-3; D gene uncertain. The material sequenced was peripheral blood. The CDR3: CASKFAGTDTQYF. CDR3 bases: TGTGCCAGTAAGTTTGCGGGCACAGATACGCAGTATTTT.